This T cell receptor beta chain comes out of a study of PD-1 blockade in mismatch repair-deficient tumors. Study-wide background: All were previously treated, progressing patients with about 12 mismatch repair-deficient cancer types.

Sequencing was performed with immunoSEQ multiplex PCR; in TCRdb, only in-frame clones are kept and a portion is missing. The table shows about 100,000 clones, with 82% occurring only once. V dropped 2 bases and J dropped 1 base, with 12 bases sitting between them. Germline CDR1 is SGHNT and CDR2 is YENEEA. This CDR3 spans 15 amino acids. All patients were mismatch repair deficient, assessed by either PCR or immunohistochemistry. This receptor was identified in an adult with mismatch repair-deficient cancer. The specimen was peripheral blood, collected about eight months after starting pembrolizumab. The gene calls are TRBV11-3 and TRBJ2-7; D remains unclear. CDR3 residues: CASSLFPEPSYEQYF. The CDR3 bases are TGTGCCAGCAGCTTATTTCCGGAACCTTCCTACGAGCAGTACTTC.